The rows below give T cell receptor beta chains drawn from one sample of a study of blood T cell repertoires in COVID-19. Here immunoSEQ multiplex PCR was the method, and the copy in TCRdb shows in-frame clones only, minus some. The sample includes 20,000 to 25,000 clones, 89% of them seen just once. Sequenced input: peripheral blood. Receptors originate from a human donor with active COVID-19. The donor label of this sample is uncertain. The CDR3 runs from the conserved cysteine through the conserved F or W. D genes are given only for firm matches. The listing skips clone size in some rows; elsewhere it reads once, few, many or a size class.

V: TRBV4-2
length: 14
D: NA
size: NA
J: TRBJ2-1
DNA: TGTGCCAGCAGCCCTGGGGCGGGGACTCATGAGCAGTTCTTC
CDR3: CASSPGAGTHEQFF

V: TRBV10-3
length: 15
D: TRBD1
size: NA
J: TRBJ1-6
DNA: TGTGCCATCAGTGGGGACAGGACAGCTAATTCACCCCTCCACTTT
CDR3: CAISGDRTANSPLHF

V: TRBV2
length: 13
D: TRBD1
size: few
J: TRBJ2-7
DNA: TGTGCCAGCAGTTGGACAGGTTTGTGGGAGCAGTACTTC
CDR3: CASSWTGLWEQYF

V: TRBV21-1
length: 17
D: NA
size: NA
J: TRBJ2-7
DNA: TGTGCCAGCAGCTCCATACTCAGGGGGCGCGGCTCCTACGAGCAGTACTTC
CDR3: CASSSILRGRGSYEQYF

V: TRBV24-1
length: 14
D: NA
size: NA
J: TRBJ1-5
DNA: TGTGCCACCAGTGCCCCCGGGAGCAATCAGCCCCAGCATTTT
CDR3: CATSAPGSNQPQHF

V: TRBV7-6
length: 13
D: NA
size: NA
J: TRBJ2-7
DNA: TGTGCCAGCAGCTTAGCGGGAGCCTACGAGCAGTACTTC
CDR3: CASSLAGAYEQYF

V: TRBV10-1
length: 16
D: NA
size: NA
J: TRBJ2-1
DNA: TGCGCCAGCAGTCCAAGTCGGGGCGGGGAATACAATGAGCAGTTCTTC
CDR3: CASSPSRGGEYNEQFF

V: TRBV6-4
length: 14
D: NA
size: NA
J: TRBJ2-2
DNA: TGTGCCAGCACTATGGACAGTTCAACCGGGGAGCTGTTTTTT
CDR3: CASTMDSSTGELFF

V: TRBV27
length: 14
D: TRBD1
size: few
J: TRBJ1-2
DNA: TGTGCCAGCAGTTCAGGGGGACAGAACTATGGCTACACCTTC
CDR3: CASSSGGQNYGYTF

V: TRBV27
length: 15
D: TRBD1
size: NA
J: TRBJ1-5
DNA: TGTGCCAGCAGCCGCGGGACAGGTAGCAATCAGCCCCAGCATTTT
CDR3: CASSRGTGSNQPQHF

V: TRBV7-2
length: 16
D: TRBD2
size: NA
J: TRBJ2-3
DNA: TGTGCCAGCAGCTTAGCGGCTAGCGGGGCATCAGATACGCAGTATTTT
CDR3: CASSLAASGASDTQYF

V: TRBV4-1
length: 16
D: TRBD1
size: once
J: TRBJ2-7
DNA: TGCGCCAGCAGCCAGGTTGAGGGACAGGGGATTGGCGAGCAGTACTTC
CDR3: CASSQVEGQGIGEQYF

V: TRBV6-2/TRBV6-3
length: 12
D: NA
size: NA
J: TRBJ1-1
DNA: TGTGCCAGCAGCGAACCGGACAGTGAAGCTTTCTTT
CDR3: CASSEPDSEAFF

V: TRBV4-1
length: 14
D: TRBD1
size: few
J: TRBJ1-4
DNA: TGCGCCAGCAGCCTGGGACAGGGTCAGCAAAAACTGTTTTTT
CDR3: CASSLGQGQQKLFF

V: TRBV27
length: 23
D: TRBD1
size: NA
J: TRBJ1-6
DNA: TGTGCCAGCAGTTTAAGAGCCGTCCCCCCGCGGACAGGGGGGGGATCCTATAATTCACCCCTCCACTTT
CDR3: CASSLRAVPPRTGGGSYNSPLHF

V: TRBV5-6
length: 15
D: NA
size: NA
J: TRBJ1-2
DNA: TGTGCCAGCAGCTTGGGAGACGTTATAACCGGGGGCTACACCTTC
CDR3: CASSLGDVITGGYTF

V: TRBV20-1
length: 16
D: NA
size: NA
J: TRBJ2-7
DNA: TGCAGTGCTAGTAGAGGGGCATATGGACAGCTCTACGAGCAGTACTTC
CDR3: CSASRGAYGQLYEQYF

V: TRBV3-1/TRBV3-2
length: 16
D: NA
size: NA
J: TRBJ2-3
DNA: TGTGCCAGCAGCCAAGGTCTTGGACTTCACATAGATACGCAGTATTTT
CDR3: CASSQGLGLHIDTQYF

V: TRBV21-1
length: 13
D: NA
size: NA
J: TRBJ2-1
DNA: TGTGCCAGCAGCACCGACGGGGGGAGTGAGCAGTTCTTC
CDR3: CASSTDGGSEQFF

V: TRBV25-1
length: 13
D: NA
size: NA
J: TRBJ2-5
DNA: TGTGCCAGCAGTGAATATCTCAGGGAGACCCAGTACTTC
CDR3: CASSEYLRETQYF

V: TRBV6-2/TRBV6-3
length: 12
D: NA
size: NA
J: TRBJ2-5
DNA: TGTGCCAGCAGCCCCGGGAGCGAGACCCAGTACTTC
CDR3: CASSPGSETQYF

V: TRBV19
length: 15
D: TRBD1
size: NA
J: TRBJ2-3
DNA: TGTGCCAGTACCGTCGGACAGGGGTTCACAGATACGCAGTATTTT
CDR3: CASTVGQGFTDTQYF

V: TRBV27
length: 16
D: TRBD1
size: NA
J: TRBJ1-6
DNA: TGTGCCAGCAGTAAGCGGGACAGGGGAAATAATTCACCCCTCCACTTT
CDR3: CASSKRDRGNNSPLHF

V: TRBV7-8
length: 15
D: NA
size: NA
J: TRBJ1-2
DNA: TGTGCCAGCAGCTTAGGGGCGTCAGTAAACTATGGCTACACCTTC
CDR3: CASSLGASVNYGYTF

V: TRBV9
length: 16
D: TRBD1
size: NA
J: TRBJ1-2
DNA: TGTGCCAGCAGCGCCTCGGGACAGGCTCTGAACTATGGCTACACCTTC
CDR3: CASSASGQALNYGYTF

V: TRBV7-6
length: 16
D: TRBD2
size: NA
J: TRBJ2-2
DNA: TGTGCCAGCAGCTTTGCTAGCGGGGCGAACACCGGGGAGCTGTTTTTT
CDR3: CASSFASGANTGELFF

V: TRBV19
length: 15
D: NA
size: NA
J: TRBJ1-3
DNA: TGTGCCAGTAGTTCGCACGAGCTATTTGGAAACACCATATATTTT
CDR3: CASSSHELFGNTIYF

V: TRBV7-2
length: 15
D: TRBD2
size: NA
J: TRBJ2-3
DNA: TGTGCCAGCAGCCCAGCGGGAATTGCAACAGATACGCAGTATTTT
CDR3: CASSPAGIATDTQYF

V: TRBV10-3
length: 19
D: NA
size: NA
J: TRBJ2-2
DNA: TGTGCCATCAGGCCACAGGGCCTAAGAACTATCGCGAACACCGGGGAGCTGTTTTTT
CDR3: CAIRPQGLRTIANTGELFF

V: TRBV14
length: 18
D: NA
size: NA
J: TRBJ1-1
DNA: TGTGCCAGCAGCCGATTGGGGGGGGTGGAAAATTTAAACACTGAAGCTTTCTTT
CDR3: CASSRLGGVENLNTEAFF

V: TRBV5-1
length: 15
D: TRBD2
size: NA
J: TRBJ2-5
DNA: TGCGCCAGCAGCTTGTTAGCGGGGGGGCCTGAAGGCTTGGACTTC
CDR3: CASSLLAGGPEGLDF

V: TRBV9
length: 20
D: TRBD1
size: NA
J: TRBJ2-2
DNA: TGTGCCAGCAGCGTATCACCGGGACAGGTCCCCTTCCTCAACACCGGGGAGCTGTTTTTT
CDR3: CASSVSPGQVPFLNTGELFF

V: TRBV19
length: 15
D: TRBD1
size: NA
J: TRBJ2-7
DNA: TGTGCCAGTAGGGACCGGGACAGGGGATCCTACGAGCAGTACTTC
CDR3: CASRDRDRGSYEQYF

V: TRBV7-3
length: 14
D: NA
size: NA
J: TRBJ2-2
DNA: TGTGCCAGCAGCTCTGGGGGGTCGGCCGGGGAGCTGTTTTTT
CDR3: CASSSGGSAGELFF

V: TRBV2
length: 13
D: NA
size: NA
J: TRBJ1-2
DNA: TGTGCCAGCAGTACCGACAACAACTATGGCTACACCTTC
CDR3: CASSTDNNYGYTF

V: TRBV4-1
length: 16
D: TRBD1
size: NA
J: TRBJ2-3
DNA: TGCGCCAGCAGCCAAGAAGGGGGCCTAGCCGCAGATACGCAGTATTTT
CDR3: CASSQEGGLAADTQYF

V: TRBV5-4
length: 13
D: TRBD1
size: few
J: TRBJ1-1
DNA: TGTGCCAGCAGCGCCCGGGACAGACTTGAAGCTTTCTTT
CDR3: CASSARDRLEAFF

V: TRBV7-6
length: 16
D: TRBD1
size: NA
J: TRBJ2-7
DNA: TGTGCCAGCAGCTTCAAACCCGACAGGGCGGTCTACGAGCAGTACTTC
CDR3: CASSFKPDRAVYEQYF

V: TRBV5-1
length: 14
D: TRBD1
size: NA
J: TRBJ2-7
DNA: TGCGCCAGCAGCTGGGGACAGGGGGCTTCCGAGCAGTACTTC
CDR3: CASSWGQGASEQYF

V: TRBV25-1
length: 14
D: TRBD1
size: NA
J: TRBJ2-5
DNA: TGTGCCAGCGTTATGGGACAGGGGGAGGAGACCCAGTACTTC
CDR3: CASVMGQGEETQYF

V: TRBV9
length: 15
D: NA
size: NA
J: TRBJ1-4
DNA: TGTGCCAGCAGCGTAGGGGGCAGGGAAGGTGAAAAACTGTTTTTT
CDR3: CASSVGGREGEKLFF

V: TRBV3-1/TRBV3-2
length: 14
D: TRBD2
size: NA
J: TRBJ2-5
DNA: TGTGCCAGCAGCCAAGGGACTAGTGGGAAGACCCAGTACTTC
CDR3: CASSQGTSGKTQYF

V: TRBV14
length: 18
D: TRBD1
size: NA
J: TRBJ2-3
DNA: TGTGCCAGCAGCCGAAGAGTAACAGGGGGCTGGGGCACAGATACGCAGTATTTT
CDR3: CASSRRVTGGWGTDTQYF

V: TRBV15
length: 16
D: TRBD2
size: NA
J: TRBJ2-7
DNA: TGTGCCACCAGCAGAGATGCTTCCCTAGCGGGAGACGAGCAGTACTTC
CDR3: CATSRDASLAGDEQYF

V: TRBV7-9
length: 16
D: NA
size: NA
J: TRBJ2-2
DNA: TGTGCCAGCAGCTCAGCCGGGACAAAGAACACCGGGGAGCTGTTTTTT
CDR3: CASSSAGTKNTGELFF

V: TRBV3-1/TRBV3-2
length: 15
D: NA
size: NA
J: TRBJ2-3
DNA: TGTGCCAGCAGCCAAGTAGGAGCTAGCACAGATACGCAGTATTTT
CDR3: CASSQVGASTDTQYF

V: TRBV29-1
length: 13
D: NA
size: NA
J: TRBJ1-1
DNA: TGCAGCGGGACCGGACACTTGAACACTGAAGCTTTCTTT
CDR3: CSGTGHLNTEAFF

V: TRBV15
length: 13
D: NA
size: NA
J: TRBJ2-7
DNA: TGTGCCACCAGCAGAGGGCCTTCCAACGAGCAGTACTTC
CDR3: CATSRGPSNEQYF

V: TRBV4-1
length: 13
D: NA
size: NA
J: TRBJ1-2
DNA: TGCGCCAGCAGCCAAGATCGGGTTGGGACTAAACTCTTC
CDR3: CASSQDRVGTKLF

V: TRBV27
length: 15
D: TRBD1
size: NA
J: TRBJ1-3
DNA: TGTGCCAGCAGCCGACAGGGGAGCTCTGGAAACACCATATATTTT
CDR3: CASSRQGSSGNTIYF

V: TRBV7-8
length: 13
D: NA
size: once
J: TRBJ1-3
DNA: TGTGCCAGCAGCTTAGACACGGGAAACACCATATATTTT
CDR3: CASSLDTGNTIYF

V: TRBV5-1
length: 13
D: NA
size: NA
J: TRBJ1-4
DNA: TGCGCCAGCAGGACAGGATACAATGAAAAACTGTTTTTT
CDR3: CASRTGYNEKLFF

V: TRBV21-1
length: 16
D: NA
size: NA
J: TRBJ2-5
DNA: TGTGCCAGCAGCACCAGGACAGGGATGTACCAAGAGACCCAGTACTTC
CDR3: CASSTRTGMYQETQYF

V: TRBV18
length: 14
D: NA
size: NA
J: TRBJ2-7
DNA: TGTGCCAGCTCACCACCCGACAACTCCTACGAGCAGTACTTC
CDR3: CASSPPDNSYEQYF

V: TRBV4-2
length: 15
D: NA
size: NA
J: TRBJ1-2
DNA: TGTGCCAGCAGCCAAGGCAGGCGGCAGGGCTATGGCTACACCTTC
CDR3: CASSQGRRQGYGYTF

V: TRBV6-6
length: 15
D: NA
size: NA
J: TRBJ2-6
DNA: TGTGCCAGCAGTTTAGGGGTTAGCGGGGCCAACGTCCTGACTTTC
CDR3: CASSLGVSGANVLTF

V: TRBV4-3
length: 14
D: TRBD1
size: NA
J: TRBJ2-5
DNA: TGCGCCAGCAGCCCCGGGACAGGGAGGGAGACCCAGTACTTC
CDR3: CASSPGTGRETQYF

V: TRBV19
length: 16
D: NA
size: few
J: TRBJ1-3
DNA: TGTGCCAGTACCTCTGAGGGAAGGAGCTCTGGAAACACCATATATTTT
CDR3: CASTSEGRSSGNTIYF

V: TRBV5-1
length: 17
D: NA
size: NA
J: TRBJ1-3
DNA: TGCGCCAGCAGCCCCTGGCCCAGGACATCCTCTGGAAACACCATATATTTT
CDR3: CASSPWPRTSSGNTIYF